Sequencing of this TCR beta chain was carried out in a study of T cells in Graves' hyperthyroidism and ophthalmopathy. This clonotype was counted only a few times. After removal of 8 bases from V and 4 bases from J, the junction contained 12 bases not matched to a gene. CDR3 length: 17 amino acids. Germline V gene lookup returns CDR1 MNHEY and CDR2 SMNVEV (reference sequence). Researchers took RNA transcripts and amplified the TCR beta CDR3 regions from them. The HTBI primer set was used in a first-round RT-PCR of the TCR CDR3. A single record per CDR3 protein comes from TCRdb applying MiXCR to the multiplex PCR reads. Of roughly 300,000 distinct CDR3 sequences detected, 15% to 20% appear once; the ten largest clones hold around 47%. Patients showing uncontrolled infection, other autoimmune disease, pregnancy or lactation were ineligible.

The source material was blood. The chain joins TRBV27 to TRBJ2-5, with 14 positions matching TRBD2. The clonotype was recovered from a woman aged 50 to 60 with Graves' hyperthyroidism. The CDR3 protein is CASGRLAGGPGAETQYF. Written as DNA, the CDR3 is TGTGCCAGCGGAAGACTAGCGGGGGGGCCCGGGGCAGAGACCCAGTACTTC.